These 8 T cell receptor beta chains came from one sample sequenced in a study of T cells generated in artificial thymic organoids. Human HSPCs were combined with MS5 stroma expressing human DLL1. Residual T cells were removed by FACS sorting CD34+CD3- progenitor cells before seeding the organoids. Separate semi-nested PCRs amplified TCRalpha and TCRbeta libraries using constant-region reverse primers in TRAC or TRBC. TCRdb redid the calling of the 5' RACE reads with MiXCR, one entry per CDR3 protein. This sample has some 7,200 distinct CDR3 sequences; about 24% occur once, and the top ten carry approximately 3%. The antigens for these receptors are not known. The sample consisted of naive CD8+ T cells grown in artificial thymic organoids from cord blood stem and progenitor cells. Noted subset: CD3+TCRalphabeta+CD8SP T cells; for blood, CD45RO-CCR7+ naive CD8+ T cells. All receptors come from a human donor who gave cord blood stem cells for thymic organoid culture, a cardiac surgery patient who gave postnatal thymus, or a blood donor (not recorded which).

This clonotype was found a few times. V gene TRBV20-1 combines with J gene TRBJ2-7, with 13 bases matching TRBD2. Germline V lookup: CDR1 DFQATT, CDR2 SNEGSKA (reference sequence). The CDR3 length is 18 residues. The junction had 13 bases not matched to a gene; V was cut back by 5 bases and J by 0 bases. The CDR3 sequence is CSAAGRLAGGYSSYEQYF. The CDR3 nucleotides are TGCAGTGCTGCGGGCCGACTAGCGGGGGGCTATTCCTCCTACGAGCAGTACTTC.

This clonotype qualifies as medium-sized. The genes are TRBV4-2 and TRBJ1-1, with TRBD1 matching over 7 bases. The CDR3 is 14 residues long. Trimming took 5 bases from V and 3 from J; bases not matched to a gene: 6. In germline, CDR1 is LGHNA, CDR2 YNFKEQ. CDR3 sequence: CASSSPTGDTEAFF. The CDR3 nucleotides read TGTGCCAGCAGCTCCCCAACAGGGGACACTGAAGCTTTCTTT.

This clonotype qualifies as medium-sized. V is TRBV18 and J is TRBJ1-4; tentatively, D is TRBD1 (6 bases). Trimming took off 3 bases at V and 8 bases at J, with 13 bases between the two ends. CDR1 and CDR2 (germline): KGHSH, LQKENI. This CDR3 is 14 amino acids long. The CDR3 coding sequence is TGTGCCAGCTCACCCCGGGACACCTTAGAAAAACTGTTTTTT. Encoded protein: CASSPRDTLEKLFF.

V is TRBV10-3 and J is TRBJ2-3, with D maybe TRBD2 (6 bases). Germline CDR1 and CDR2: ENHRY and SYGVKD. V lost 7 bases to trimming and J lost 0 bases, with 11 bases between them. The CDR3 extends over 14 amino acids. CDR3 sequence reads: CAITAGPSTDTQYF. The CDR3 nucleotides are TGTGCCATCACGGCGGGGCCTAGCACAGATACGCAGTATTTT.

This clonotype was counted between two and nine times. V gene TRBV20-1 combines with J gene TRBJ2-5, with D perhaps matching TRBD2 (7 bases). The CDR3 extends over 12 amino acids. Germline V gene lookup returns CDR1 DFQATT and CDR2 SNEGSKA (reference sequence). V was shortened by 6 bases and J by 5 bases, with 13 bases between the two germline ends. CDR3 nucleotide sequence: TGCAGTGCGTCGGGGGGCTATGAGACCCAGTACTTC. It specifies CSASGGYETQYF.

This clonotype was counted only a few times. The V call is TRBV27, the J call TRBJ1-6; D unclear. Germline CDR1 and CDR2: MNHEY and SMNVEV (reference sequence). This CDR3 is 16 amino acids long. Trimming took 6 bases from V and 2 from J, leaving 14 bases between them. CDR3 in DNA: TGTGCCAGCAGCCCTCTTCCGTGGACCTATAATTCACCCCTCCACTTT. This encodes CASSPLPWTYNSPLHF.

The rearrangement joins TRBV6-2 or TRBV6-3 to TRBJ2-1; D is unresolved. Germline V gene data show CDR1 as MNHEY and CDR2 as SVGEGT. The CDR3 loop spans 13 amino acids. V gave up 6 bases and J gave up 4 bases, with 10 bases separating them. CDR3 DNA sequence: TGTGCCAGCAGGACATGGCCTTACAATGAGCAGTTCTTC. Its translation is CASRTWPYNEQFF.

This clonotype was counted between two and nine times. CDR3 amino acids: CASSQPGTPDPRELFF. CDR3 in DNA: TGTGCCAGCTCACAACCCGGGACCCCCGACCCCCGGGAGCTGTTTTTT. This chain links TRBV18 with TRBJ2-2, with D perhaps matching TRBD1 or TRBD2 (5 bases each). V lost 4 bases and J lost 9, with 21 bases in between. This CDR3 is built from 16 residues. Germline loops: CDR1 KGHSH, CDR2 LQKENI.